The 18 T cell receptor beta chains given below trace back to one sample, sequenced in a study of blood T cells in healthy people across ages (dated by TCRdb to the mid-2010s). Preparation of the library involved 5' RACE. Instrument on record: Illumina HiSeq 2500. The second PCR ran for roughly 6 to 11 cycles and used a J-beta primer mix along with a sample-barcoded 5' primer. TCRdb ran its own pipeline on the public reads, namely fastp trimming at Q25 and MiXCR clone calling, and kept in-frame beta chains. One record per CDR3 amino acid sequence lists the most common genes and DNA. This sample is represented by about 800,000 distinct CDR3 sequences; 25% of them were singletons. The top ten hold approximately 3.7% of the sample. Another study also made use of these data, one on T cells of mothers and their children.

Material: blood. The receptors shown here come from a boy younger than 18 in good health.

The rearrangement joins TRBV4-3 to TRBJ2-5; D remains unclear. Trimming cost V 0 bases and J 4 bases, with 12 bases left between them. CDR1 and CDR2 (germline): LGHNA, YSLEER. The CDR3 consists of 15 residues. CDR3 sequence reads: CASSQDLGWRETQYF. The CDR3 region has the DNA TGCGCCAGCAGCCAAGATCTGGGGTGGAGAGAGACCCAGTACTTC.

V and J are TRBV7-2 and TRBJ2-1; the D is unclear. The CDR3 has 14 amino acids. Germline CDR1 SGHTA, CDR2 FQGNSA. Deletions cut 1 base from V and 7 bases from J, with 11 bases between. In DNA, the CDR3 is TGTGCCAGCAGCTTAGTCTCAGTAGTTAATGAGCAGTTCTTC. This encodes CASSLVSVVNEQFF.

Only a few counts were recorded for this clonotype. As DNA, the CDR3 is TGCACGACTAGCGGGAACTACAATGAGCAGTTCTTC. Its protein product is CTTSGNYNEQFF. The chain uses TRBV20-1 and TRBJ2-1; 11 nucleotides line up with TRBD2. The CDR3 sequence is 12 residues long. CDR1 and CDR2 (germline): DFQATT, SNEGSKA (reference sequence).

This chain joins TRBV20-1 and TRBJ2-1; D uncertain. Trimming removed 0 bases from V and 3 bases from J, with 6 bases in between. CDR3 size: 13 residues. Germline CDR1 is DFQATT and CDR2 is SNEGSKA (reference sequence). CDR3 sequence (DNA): TGCAGTGCTAGAGACTCAGACTACAATGAGCAGTTCTTC. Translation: CSARDSDYNEQFF.

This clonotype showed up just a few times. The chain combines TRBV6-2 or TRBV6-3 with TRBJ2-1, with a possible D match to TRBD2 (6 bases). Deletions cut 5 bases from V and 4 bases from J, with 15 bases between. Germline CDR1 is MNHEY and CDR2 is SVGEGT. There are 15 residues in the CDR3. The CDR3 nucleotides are TGTGCCAGCAGTACGGGACTCACGCCTTACAATGAGCAGTTCTTC. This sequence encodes CASSTGLTPYNEQFF.

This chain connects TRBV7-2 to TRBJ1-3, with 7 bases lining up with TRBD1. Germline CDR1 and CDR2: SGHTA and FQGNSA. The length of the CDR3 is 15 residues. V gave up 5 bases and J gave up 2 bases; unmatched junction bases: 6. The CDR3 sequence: CASSREQGTGNTIYF. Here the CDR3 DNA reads TGTGCCAGCAGCAGAGAACAGGGGACTGGAAACACCATATATTTT.

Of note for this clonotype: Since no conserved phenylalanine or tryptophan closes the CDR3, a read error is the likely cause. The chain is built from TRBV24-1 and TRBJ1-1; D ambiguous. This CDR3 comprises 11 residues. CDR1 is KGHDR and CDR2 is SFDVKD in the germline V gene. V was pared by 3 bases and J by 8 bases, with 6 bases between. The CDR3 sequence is CATSDHLEAFI. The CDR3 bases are TGTGCCACCAGTGATCATCTCGAAGCTTTCATT.

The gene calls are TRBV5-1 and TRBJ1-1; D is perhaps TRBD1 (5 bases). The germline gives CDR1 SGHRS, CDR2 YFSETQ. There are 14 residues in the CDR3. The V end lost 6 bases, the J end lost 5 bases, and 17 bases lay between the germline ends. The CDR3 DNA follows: TGCGCCAGCAACCCCTTGGGGGTTGGGACTGAAGCTTTCTTT. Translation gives CASNPLGVGTEAFF. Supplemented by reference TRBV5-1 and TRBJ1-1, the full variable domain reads KAGVTQTPRYLIKTRGQQVTLSCSPISGHRSVSWYQQTPGQGLQFLFEYFSETQRNKGNFPGRFSGRQFSNSRSEMNVSTLELGDSALYLCASNPLGVGTEAFFGQGTRLTVV.

Here the CDR3 reads CSAGTGIPIYEQYF. The DNA for the CDR3 is TGCAGTGCTGGGACAGGGATACCTATCTACGAGCAGTACTTC. This chain connects TRBV20-1 to TRBJ2-7, with TRBD1 matching 9 bases. With V trimmed by 5 bases and J by 3 bases, 8 bases remained unmatched. The CDR3 runs 14 residues. Germline assignment: CDR1 DFQATT and CDR2 SNEGSKA (reference sequence).

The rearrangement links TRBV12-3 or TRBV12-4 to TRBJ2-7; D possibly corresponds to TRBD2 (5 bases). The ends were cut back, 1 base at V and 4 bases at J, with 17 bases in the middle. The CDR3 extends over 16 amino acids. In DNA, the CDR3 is TGTGCCAGCAGTTTAGATCCGGCCGCTAGAGGGTACGAGCAGTACTTC. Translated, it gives CASSLDPAARGYEQYF.

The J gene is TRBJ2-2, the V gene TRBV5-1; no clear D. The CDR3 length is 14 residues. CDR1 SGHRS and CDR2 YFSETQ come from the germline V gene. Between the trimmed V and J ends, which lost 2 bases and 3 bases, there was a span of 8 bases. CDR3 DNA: TGCGCCAGCAGCTTTTTCAGAGACACCGGGGAGCTGTTTTTT. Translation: CASSFFRDTGELFF.

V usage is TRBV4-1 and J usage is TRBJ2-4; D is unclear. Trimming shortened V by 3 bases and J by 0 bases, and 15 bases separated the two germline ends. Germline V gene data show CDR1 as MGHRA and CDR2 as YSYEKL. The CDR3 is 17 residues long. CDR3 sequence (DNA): TGCGCCAGCAGCCATTTAGATCTTAGACTAGCCAAAAACATTCAGTACTTC. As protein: CASSHLDLRLAKNIQYF.

As DNA, the CDR3 is TGTGCCACCCTCGGGGAGGGCCCTGAAGCTTTCTTT. This translates into CATLGEGPEAFF. The rearrangement joins TRBV2 to TRBJ1-1; D not resolved. There are 12 residues in the CDR3. V gave up 10 bases and J gave up 6 bases, with 15 bases separating them. The germline V gene has CDR1 SNHLY and CDR2 FYNNEI.

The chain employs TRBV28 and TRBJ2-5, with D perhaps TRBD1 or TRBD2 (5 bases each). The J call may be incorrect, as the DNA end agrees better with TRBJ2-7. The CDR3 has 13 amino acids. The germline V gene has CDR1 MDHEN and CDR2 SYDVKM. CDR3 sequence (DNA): TGTGCCAGCTCCACGGGGCAGATCTACGAGCAGTACTTC. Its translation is CASSTGQIYEQYF.

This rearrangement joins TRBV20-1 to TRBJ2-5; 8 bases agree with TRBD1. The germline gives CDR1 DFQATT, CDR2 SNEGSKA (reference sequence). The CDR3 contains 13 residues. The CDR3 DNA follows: TGCAGCACAGATTCAGGGGGCGCGGAGACCCAGTACTTC. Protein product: CSTDSGGAETQYF.

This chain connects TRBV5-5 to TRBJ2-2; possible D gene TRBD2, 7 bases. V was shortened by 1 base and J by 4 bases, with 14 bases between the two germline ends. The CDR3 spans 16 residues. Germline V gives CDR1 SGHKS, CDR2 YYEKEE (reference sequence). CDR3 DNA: TGTGCCAGCAGCTTGTTGCCAGGGGAGGGCACCGGGGAGCTGTTTTTT. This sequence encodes CASSLLPGEGTGELFF.

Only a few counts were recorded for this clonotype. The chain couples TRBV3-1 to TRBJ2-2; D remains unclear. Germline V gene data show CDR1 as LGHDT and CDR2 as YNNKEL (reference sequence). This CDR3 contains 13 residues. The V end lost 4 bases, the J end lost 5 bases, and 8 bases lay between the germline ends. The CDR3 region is CASSPQQTGELFF. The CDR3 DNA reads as TGTGCCAGCAGCCCACAGCAGACCGGGGAGCTGTTTTTT.

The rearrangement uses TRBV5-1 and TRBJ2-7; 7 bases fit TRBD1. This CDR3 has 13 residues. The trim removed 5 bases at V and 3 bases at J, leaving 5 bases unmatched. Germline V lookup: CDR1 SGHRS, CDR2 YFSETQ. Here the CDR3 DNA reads TGCGCCAGCAGTTGGACAGGAGACTACGAGCAGTACTTC. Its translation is CASSWTGDYEQYF.